A single T cell receptor (beta chain) is shown here with its context. CDR3 size: 14 residues. The V gene end was trimmed by 5 bases and the J gene end by 5 bases; junction bases not matched to a gene: 9. Germline CDR1 MDHEN, CDR2 SYDVKM. This sample stems from a study of blood T cell repertoires in COVID-19. For the study at large: Specimens from acute and convalescent COVID-19 originated in the United States, Italy and Spain. The cDNA or gDNA used as material had been derived from T cells, B-cell-depleted T cells, or PBMCs.

Seattle enrolled patients during active infection and tracked them longitudinally. Original analysis: Reference gene primer amplification in the assay estimated nucleated cell counts. Sequencing was performed with immunoSEQ multiplex PCR; in TCRdb, only in-frame clones are kept and a portion is missing. The V and J calls and clone size come from that table; D and trimming were worked out from the DNA. The table shows roughly 230,000 clones, with around 84% occurring only once. Sequenced input: peripheral blood. The TCR sequence derives from a woman of 80 years or more with COVID-19, enrolled during active disease. V gene TRBV28 combines with J gene TRBJ2-7, with 7 bases lining up with TRBD1. The CDR3 protein is CASSPSDRVNEQYF. In DNA form, the CDR3 reads TGTGCCAGCAGTCCGTCTGACAGGGTAAACGAGCAGTACTTC.